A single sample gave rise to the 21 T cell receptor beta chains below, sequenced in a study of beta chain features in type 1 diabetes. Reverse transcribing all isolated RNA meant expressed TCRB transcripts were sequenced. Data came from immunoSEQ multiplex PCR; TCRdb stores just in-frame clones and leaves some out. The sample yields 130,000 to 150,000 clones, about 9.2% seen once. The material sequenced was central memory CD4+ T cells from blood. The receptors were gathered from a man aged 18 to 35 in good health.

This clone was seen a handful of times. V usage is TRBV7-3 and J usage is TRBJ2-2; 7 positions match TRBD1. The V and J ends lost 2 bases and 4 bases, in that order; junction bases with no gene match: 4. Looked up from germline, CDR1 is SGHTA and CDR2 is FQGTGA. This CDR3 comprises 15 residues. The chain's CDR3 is CASSLPPGGTGELFF. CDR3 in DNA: TGTGCCAGCAGCTTACCCCCAGGGGGCACCGGGGAGCTGTTTTTT.

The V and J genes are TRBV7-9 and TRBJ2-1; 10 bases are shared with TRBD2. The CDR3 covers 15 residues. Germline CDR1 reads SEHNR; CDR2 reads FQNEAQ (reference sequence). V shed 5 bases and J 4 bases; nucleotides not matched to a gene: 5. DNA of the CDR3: TGTGCCAGCAGCATACTAGCGGGGACTTACAATGAGCAGTTCTTC. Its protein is CASSILAGTYNEQFF.

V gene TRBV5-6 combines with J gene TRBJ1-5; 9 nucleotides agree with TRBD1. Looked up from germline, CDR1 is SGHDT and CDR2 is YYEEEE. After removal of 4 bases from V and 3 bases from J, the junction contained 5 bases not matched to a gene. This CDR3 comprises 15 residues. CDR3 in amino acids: CASSGGTGINQPQHF. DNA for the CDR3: TGTGCCAGCAGCGGGGGGACAGGGATCAATCAGCCCCAGCATTTT.

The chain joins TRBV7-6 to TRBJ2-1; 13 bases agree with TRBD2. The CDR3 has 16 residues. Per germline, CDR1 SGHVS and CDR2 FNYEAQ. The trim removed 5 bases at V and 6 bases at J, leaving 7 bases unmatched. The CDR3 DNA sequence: TGTGCCAGCAGCACGCTCAGACTAGCGGGGGGCAATGAGCAGTTCTTC. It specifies CASSTLRLAGGNEQFF. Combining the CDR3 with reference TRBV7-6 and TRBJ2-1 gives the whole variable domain GAGVSQSPRYKVTKRGQDVALRCDPISGHVSLYWYRQALGQGPEFLTYFNYEAQQDKSGLPNDRFSAERPEGSISTLTIQRTEQRDSAMYRCASSTLRLAGGNEQFFGPGTRLTVL.

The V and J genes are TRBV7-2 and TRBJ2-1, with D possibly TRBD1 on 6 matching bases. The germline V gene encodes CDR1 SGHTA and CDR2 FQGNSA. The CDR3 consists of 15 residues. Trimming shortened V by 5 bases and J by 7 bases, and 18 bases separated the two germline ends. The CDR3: CASSQVFGTPNEQFF. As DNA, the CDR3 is TGTGCCAGCAGCCAAGTATTCGGGACACCTAATGAGCAGTTCTTC.

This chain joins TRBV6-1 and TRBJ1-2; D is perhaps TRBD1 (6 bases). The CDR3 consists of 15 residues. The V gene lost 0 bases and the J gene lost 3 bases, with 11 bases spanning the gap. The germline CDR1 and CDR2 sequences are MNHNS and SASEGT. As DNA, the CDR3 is TGTGCCAGCAGTGAAGCGGGGGCCTCGTACTATGGCTACACCTTC. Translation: CASSEAGASYYGYTF.

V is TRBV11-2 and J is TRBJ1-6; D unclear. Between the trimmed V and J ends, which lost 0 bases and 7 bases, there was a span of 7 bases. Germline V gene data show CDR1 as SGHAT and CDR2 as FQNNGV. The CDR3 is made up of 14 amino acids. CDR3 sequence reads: CASSLDRGNSPLHF. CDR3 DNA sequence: TGTGCCAGCAGCTTAGACAGAGGGAATTCACCCCTCCACTTT. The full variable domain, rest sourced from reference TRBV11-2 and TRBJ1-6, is EAGVAQSPRYKIIEKRQSVAFWCNPISGHATLYWYQQILGQGPKLLIQFQNNGVVDDSQLPKDRFSAERLKGVDSTLKIQPAKLEDSAVYLCASSLDRGNSPLHFGNGTRLTVT.

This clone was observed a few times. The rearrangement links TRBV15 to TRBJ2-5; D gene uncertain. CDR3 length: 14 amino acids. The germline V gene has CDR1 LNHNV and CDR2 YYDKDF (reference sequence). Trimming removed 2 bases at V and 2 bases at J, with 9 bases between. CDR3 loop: CATSRPHEQETQYF. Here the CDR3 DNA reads TGTGCCACCAGCAGACCTCACGAGCAAGAGACCCAGTACTTC.

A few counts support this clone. The CDR3 region has the DNA TGTGCCAGCAGTTTACAAGGGAGAGGTGGCTACACCTTC. Translated, it gives CASSLQGRGGYTF. The chain employs TRBV28 and TRBJ1-2, with D uncertain. Germline lookup yields CDR1 MDHEN and CDR2 SYDVKM. The ends were cut back, 2 bases at V and 7 bases at J, with 11 bases in the middle. The CDR3 length is 13 residues.

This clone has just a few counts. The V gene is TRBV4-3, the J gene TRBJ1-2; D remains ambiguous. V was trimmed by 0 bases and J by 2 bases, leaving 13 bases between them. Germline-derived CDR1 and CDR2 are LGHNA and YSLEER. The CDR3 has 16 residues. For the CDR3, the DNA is TGCGCCAGCAGCCAAGATTCGGGCGGGTGGAACTATGGCTACACCTTC. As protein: CASSQDSGGWNYGYTF.

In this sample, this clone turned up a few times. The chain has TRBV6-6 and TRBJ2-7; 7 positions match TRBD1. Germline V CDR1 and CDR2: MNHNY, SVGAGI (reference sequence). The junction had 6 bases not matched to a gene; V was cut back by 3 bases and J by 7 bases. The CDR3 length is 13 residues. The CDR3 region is CASSYQQGREQYF. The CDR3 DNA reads TGTGCCAGCAGTTATCAACAGGGGCGGGAGCAGTACTTC.

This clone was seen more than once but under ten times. The CDR3 here is CASGLMDTSGANVLTF. In DNA, the CDR3 is TGTGCTAGTGGTTTGATGGACACCTCTGGGGCCAACGTCCTGACTTTC. The chain couples TRBV12-5 to TRBJ2-6; tentatively, D is TRBD1 (5 bases). V shed 2 bases and J shed 0 bases, with 8 bases lying between them. CDR1 is LGHNT, CDR2 FRNRAP, per germline. The CDR3 sequence is 16 residues long.

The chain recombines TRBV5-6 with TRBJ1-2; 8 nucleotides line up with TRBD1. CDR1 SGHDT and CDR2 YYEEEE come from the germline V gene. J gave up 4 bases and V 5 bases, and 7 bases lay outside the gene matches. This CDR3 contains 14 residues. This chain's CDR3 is CASRWTGQGYGYTF. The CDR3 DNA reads TGTGCCAGCAGATGGACAGGGCAGGGCTATGGCTACACCTTC.

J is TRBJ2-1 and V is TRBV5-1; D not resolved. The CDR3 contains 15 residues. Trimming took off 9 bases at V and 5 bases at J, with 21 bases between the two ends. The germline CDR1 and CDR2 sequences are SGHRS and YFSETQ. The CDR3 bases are TGCGCCACCACCACCGGAGACCAACGGCACAATGAGCAGTTCTTC. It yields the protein CATTTGDQRHNEQFF.

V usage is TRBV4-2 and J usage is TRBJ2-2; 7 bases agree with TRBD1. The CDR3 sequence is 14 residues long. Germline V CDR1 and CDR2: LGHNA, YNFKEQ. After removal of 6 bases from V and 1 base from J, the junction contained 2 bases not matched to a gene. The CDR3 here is CASRRQGNTGELFF. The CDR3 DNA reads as TGTGCCAGCAGGAGACAGGGGAACACCGGGGAGCTGTTTTTT.

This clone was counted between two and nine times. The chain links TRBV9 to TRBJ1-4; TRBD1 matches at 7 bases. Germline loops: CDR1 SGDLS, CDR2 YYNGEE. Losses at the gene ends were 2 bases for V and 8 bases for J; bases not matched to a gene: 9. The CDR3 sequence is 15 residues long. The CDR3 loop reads CASSVLTGSAEKLFF. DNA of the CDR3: TGTGCCAGCAGCGTCCTGACAGGGTCGGCGGAAAAACTGTTTTTT.

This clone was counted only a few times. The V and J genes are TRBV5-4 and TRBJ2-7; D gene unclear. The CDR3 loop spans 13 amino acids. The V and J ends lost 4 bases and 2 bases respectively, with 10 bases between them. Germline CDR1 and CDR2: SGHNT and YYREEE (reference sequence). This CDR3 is CASSPPLAYEQYF. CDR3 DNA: TGTGCCAGCAGCCCCCCCCTCGCCTACGAGCAGTACTTC.

DNA of the CDR3: TGCGCCAGCAGCCAAGTTGCACAGCTCGGGGAGCTGTTTTTT. Protein: CASSQVAQLGELFF. V gene TRBV4-3 combines with J gene TRBJ2-2; D ambiguous. Germline V gives CDR1 LGHNA, CDR2 YSLEER. The CDR3 is 14 residues long. The V end was cut by 1 base, the J end by 7 bases, with 10 bases between.

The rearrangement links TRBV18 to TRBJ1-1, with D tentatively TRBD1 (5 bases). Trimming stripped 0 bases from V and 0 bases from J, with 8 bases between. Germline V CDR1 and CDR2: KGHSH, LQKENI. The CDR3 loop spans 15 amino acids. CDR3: CASSPPTAMNTEAFF. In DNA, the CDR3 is TGTGCCAGCTCACCACCGACAGCGATGAACACTGAAGCTTTCTTT.

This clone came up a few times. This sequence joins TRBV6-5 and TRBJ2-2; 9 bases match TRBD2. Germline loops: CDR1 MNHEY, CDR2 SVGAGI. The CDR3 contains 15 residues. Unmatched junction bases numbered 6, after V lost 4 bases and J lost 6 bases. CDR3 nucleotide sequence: TGTGCCAGCAGTTCGCTAGCGGGGTTCCCCGGGGAGCTGTTTTTT. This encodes CASSSLAGFPGELFF.

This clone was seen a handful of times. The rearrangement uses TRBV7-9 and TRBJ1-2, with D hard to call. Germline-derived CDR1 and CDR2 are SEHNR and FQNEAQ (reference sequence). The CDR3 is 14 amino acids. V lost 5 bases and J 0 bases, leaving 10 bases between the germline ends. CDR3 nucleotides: TGTGCCAGCAGCCAAGCGGCGTCTAACTATGGCTACACCTTC. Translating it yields CASSQAASNYGYTF.